A selection of T cell receptor beta chains follows, all from one sample in a study of siplizumab effects on memory and regulatory T cells. This table comes from immunoSEQ multiplex PCR, and its TCRdb copy is limited to in-frame clones, with some not included. Of 70,000 to 95,000 clones in the sample, over 95% were seen once. The sequencing input was naive CD4+ T cells sorted from blood. These receptors were taken from a human donor in good health. The CDR3 runs from the conserved cysteine through the conserved F or W. A D gene is named only where the DNA matches it firmly. A row's size may be missing; if present it is once, few, many or a size class.

d_call j_call v_call clone_size cdr3_aa cdr3_nt
- TRBJ2-1 TRBV7-3 - CASSRDLGSYNEQFF TGTGCCAGCAGCCGTGACCTGGGATCCTACAATGAGCAGTTCTTC
- TRBJ1-1 TRBV6-6 - CASSYSTGRNTEAFF TGTGCCAGCAGTTACTCTACAGGGAGGAACACTGAAGCTTTCTTT
- TRBJ1-2 TRBV4-1 - CASSQVPGTTRDGYTF TGCGCCAGCAGCCAAGTCCCCGGGACAACGAGGGATGGCTACACCTTC
TRBD1 TRBJ1-1 TRBV7-9 - CASSPRQGVNTEAFF TGTGCCAGCAGCCCAAGACAGGGCGTGAACACTGAAGCTTTCTTT
TRBD1 TRBJ2-7 TRBV19 - CASRRTGESYEQYF TGTGCCAGTAGGCGTACAGGGGAATCCTACGAGCAGTACTTC
TRBD2 TRBJ2-3 TRBV5-6 - CASSLSWVGGGTDTQYF TGTGCCAGCAGCTTGTCCTGGGTTGGCGGGGGGACAGATACGCAGTATTTT
- TRBJ1-5 TRBV4-1 - CASSQAGGGNQPQHF TGCGCCAGCAGCCAAGCGGGGGGGGGCAATCAGCCCCAGCATTTT
- TRBJ1-1 TRBV15 - CATSRDKASIHTEAFF TGTGCCACCAGCAGAGATAAAGCCAGCATTCACACTGAAGCTTTCTTT
TRBD1 TRBJ1-2 TRBV7-2 - CASSFATGTGYTF TGTGCCAGCAGCTTCGCGACAGGGACCGGCTACACCTTC
- TRBJ1-6 TRBV10-3 - CAIKIGAGNNSPLHF TGTGCCATCAAAATAGGTGCGGGAAATAATTCACCCCTCCACTTT
- TRBJ1-5 TRBV6-6 - CASRRGVGNQPQHF TGTGCCAGCAGGCGGGGGGTCGGCAATCAGCCCCAGCATTTT
- TRBJ1-5 TRBV5-1 - CASSLGVQSNQPQHF TGCGCCAGCAGCTTGGGAGTTCAGAGCAATCAGCCCCAGCATTTT
TRBD2 TRBJ2-3 TRBV9 - CASSVVGLAGNTDTQYF TGTGCCAGCAGCGTAGTTGGATTAGCGGGGAACACAGATACGCAGTATTTT
TRBD1 TRBJ2-2 TRBV6-1 - CASSAGTGDGRAGELFF TGTGCCAGCAGTGCCGGGACAGGGGATGGTAGGGCCGGGGAGCTGTTTTTT
- TRBJ2-2 TRBV7-3 - CASSGGVLTGELFF TGTGCCAGCAGCGGAGGGGTGCTCACCGGGGAGCTGTTTTTT
TRBD2 TRBJ2-1 TRBV28 - CAITSSGGSNEQFF TGTGCCATAACTTCTAGCGGGGGGTCCAATGAGCAGTTCTTC
- TRBJ2-4 TRBV12-5 once CASVSAEGNIQYF TGTGCTAGTGTCTCAGCAGAGGGCAACATTCAGTACTTC
- TRBJ1-2 TRBV4-2 - CASSTDLSAHYGYTF TGTGCCAGCAGCACCGACCTCTCGGCTCACTATGGCTACACCTTC